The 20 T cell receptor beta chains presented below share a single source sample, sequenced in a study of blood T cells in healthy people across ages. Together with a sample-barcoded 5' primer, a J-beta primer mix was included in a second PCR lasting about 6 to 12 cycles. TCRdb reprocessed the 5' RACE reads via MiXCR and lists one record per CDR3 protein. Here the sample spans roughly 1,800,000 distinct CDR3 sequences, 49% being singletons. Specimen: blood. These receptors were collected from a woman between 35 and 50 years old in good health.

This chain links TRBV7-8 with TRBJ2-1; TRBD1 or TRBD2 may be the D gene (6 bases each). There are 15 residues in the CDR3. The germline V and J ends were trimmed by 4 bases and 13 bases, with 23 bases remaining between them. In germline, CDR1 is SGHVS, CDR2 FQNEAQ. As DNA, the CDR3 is TGTGCCAGCAGCTCAGCAGCGGGTGTAGGGGGGACCCAGTTCTTC. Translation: CASSSAAGVGGTQFF.

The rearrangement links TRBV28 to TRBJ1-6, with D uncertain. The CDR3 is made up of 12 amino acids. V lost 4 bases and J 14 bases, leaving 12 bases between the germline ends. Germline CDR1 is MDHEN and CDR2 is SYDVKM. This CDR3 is CASSSGGSTLHF. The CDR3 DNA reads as TGTGCCAGCAGTTCCGGAGGGTCAACCCTCCACTTT.

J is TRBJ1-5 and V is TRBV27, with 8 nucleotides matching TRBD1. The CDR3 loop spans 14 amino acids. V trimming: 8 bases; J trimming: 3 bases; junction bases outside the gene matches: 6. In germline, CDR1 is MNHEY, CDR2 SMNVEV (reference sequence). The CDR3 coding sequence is TGTGCCAGCGGCAGACAGGGGTCCAATCAGCCCCAGCATTTT. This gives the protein CASGRQGSNQPQHF.

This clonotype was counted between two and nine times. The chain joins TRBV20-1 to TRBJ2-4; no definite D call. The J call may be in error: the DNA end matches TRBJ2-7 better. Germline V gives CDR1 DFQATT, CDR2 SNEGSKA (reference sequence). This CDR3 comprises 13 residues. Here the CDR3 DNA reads TGCAGTGCTAGAGCCCAGACTTACTACGAGCAGTACTTC. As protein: CSARAQTYYEQYF.

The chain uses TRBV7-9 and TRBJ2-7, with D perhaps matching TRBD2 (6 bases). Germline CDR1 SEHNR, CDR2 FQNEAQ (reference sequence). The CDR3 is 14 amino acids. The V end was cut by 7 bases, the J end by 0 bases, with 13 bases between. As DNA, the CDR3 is TGTGCCAGCACCATGGGGGGATACTCCTACGAGCAGTACTTC. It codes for CASTMGGYSYEQYF.

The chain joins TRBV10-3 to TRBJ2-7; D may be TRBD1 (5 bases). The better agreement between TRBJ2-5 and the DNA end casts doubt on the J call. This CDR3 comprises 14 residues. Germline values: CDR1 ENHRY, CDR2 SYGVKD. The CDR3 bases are TGTGCCATCATAAGTTTACCGAAGGGGCGGACCCAGTACTTC. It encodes CAIISLPKGRTQYF.

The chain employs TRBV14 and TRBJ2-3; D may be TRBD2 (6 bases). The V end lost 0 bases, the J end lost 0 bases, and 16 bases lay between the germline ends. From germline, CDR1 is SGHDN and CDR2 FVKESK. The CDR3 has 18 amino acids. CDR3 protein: CASSQERRRATSTDTQYF. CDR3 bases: TGTGCCAGCAGCCAAGAACGGCGGAGGGCCACTAGCACAGATACGCAGTATTTT.

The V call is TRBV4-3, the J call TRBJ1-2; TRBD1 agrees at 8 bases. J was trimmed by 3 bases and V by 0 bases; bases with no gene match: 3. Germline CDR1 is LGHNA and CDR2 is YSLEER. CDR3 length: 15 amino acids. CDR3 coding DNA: TGCGCCAGCAGCCAAGATAGGACAGGGTACTATGGCTACACCTTC. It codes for CASSQDRTGYYGYTF.

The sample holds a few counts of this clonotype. CDR3 sequence reads: CASSILGWTDTQYF. CDR3 in DNA: TGTGCCAGCAGTATCCTAGGATGGACAGATACGCAGTATTTT. The V and J genes are TRBV2 and TRBJ2-3; D gene unclear. Germline loops: CDR1 SNHLY, CDR2 FYNNEI. Trimming shortened V by 5 bases and J by 3 bases, and 12 bases separated the two germline ends. The CDR3 consists of 14 residues.

CDR3 DNA: TGCAGTCCGGGACAGGGGAAGAATGAGCAGTTCTTC. As protein: CSPGQGKNEQFF. The chain combines TRBV20-1 with TRBJ2-1; 10 nucleotides agree with TRBD1. The CDR3 runs 12 residues. V gave up 8 bases and J gave up 7 bases; unmatched junction bases: 5. Germline-derived CDR1 and CDR2 are DFQATT and SNEGSKA (reference sequence).

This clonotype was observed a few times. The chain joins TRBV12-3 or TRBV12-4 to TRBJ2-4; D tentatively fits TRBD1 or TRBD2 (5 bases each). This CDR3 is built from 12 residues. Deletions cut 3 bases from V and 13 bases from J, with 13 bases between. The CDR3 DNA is TGTGCCAGCAGTTTCCCCGGGGCATCGCAGTACTTC. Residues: CASSFPGASQYF.

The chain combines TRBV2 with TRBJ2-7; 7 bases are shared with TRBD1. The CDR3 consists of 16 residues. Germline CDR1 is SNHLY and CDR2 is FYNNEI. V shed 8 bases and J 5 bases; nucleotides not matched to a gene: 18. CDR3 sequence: CASRLTRTGWENEQYF. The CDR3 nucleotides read TGTGCCAGCCGACTAACTCGGACAGGTTGGGAGAACGAGCAGTACTTC.

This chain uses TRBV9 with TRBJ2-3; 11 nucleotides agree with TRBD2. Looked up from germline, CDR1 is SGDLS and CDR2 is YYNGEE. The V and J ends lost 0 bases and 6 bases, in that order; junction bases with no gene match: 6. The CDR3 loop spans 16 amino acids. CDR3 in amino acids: CASSVALAGGGDTQYF. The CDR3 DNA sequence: TGTGCCAGCAGCGTAGCCCTAGCGGGGGGAGGTGATACGCAGTATTTT.

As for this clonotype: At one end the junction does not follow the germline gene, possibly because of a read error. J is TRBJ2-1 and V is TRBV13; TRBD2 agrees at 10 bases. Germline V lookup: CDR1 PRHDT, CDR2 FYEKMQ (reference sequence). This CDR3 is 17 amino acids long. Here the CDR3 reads CASSPSGGAGSYNEHFF. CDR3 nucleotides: TGTGCCAGCAGCCCGAGCGGGGGGGCCGGCTCCTACAATGAGCATTTCTTC.

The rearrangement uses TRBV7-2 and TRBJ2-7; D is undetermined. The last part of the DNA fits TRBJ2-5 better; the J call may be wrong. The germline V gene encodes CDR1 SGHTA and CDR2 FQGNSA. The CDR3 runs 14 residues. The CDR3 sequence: CASSLVLLVGTQYF. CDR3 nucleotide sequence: TGTGCCAGCAGCTTAGTCCTCCTGGTAGGGACCCAGTACTTC.

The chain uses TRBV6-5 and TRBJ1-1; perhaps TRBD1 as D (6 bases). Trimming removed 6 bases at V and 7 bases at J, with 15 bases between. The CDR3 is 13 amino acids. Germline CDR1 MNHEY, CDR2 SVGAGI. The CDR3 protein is CASRTPDRFEAFF. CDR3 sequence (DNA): TGTGCCAGCAGAACACCGGACAGATTTGAAGCTTTCTTT.

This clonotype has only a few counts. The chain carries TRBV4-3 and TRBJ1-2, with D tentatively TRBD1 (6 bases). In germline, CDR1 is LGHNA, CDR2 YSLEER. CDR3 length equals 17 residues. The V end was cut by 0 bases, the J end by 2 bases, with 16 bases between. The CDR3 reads CASSQDGPGQTNYGYTF. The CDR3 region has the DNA TGCGCCAGCAGCCAAGATGGACCGGGACAAACAAACTATGGCTACACCTTC.

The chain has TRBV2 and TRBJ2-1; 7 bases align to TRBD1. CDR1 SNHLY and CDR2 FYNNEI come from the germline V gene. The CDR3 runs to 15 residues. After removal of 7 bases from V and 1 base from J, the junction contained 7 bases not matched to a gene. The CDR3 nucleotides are TGTGCCAGCAACTTGGACAGGTTGTCCTACAATGAGCAGTTCTTC. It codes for CASNLDRLSYNEQFF. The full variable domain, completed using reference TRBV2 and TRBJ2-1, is EPEVTQTPSHQVTQMGQEVILRCVPISNHLYFYWYRQILGQKVEFLVSFYNNEISEKSEIFDDQFSVERPDGSNFTLKIRSTKLEDSAMYFCASNLDRLSYNEQFFGPGTRLTVL.

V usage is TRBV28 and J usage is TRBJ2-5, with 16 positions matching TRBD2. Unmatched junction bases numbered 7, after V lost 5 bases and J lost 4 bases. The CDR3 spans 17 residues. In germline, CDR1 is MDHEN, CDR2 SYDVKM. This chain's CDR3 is CASSPRGTSGGVETQYF. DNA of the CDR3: TGTGCCAGCAGTCCGCGTGGGACTAGCGGGGGGGTAGAGACCCAGTACTTC.

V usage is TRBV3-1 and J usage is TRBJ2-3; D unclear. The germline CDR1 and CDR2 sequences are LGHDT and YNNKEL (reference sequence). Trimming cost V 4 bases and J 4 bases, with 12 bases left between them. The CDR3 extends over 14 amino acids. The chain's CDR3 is CASSPPFLPDTQYF. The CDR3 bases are TGTGCCAGCAGCCCCCCTTTCCTCCCAGATACGCAGTATTTT.